A selection of T cell receptor beta chains follows, all from one sample in a study of monozygotic twins with inflammatory bowel disease. TCRdb reprocessed the 5' RACE reads and stores each CDR3 protein as one record, lacking DNA. The clone table shows approximately 210,000 distinct CDR3 sequences, with the ten largest holding approximately 7.7%. Input material: blood. The receptor set was obtained from a human donor with ulcerative colitis or Crohn's disease, or a healthy co-twin of an affected twin (not recorded which). Each CDR3 is given with its conserved first and last residue.

CDR3aa: CASSQIAGAYDTQYF
v_gene: TRBV3-1
j_gene: TRBJ2-3

CDR3aa: CASSYGPGGTEAFF
v_gene: TRBV6-5
j_gene: TRBJ1-1

CDR3aa: CASGHEGQQNTEAFF
v_gene: TRBV7-2
j_gene: TRBJ1-1

CDR3aa: CAISPLAGGTGELFF
v_gene: TRBV10-3
j_gene: TRBJ2-2

CDR3aa: CASSLRTTGGKYNEQFF
v_gene: TRBV11-3
j_gene: TRBJ2-1

CDR3aa: CASSFPHTGTNREQFF
v_gene: TRBV7-3
j_gene: TRBJ2-1

CDR3aa: CASSQDARLAGPYEQYF
v_gene: TRBV4-2
j_gene: TRBJ2-7

CDR3aa: CASSYGGPNTGELFF
v_gene: TRBV6-5
j_gene: TRBJ2-2

CDR3aa: CSAAPGQNTGELFF
v_gene: TRBV20-1
j_gene: TRBJ2-2

CDR3aa: CASSLRLAGGLSTDTQYF
v_gene: TRBV5-1
j_gene: TRBJ2-3

CDR3aa: CASSLLSGQSYYNEQFF
v_gene: TRBV4-1
j_gene: TRBJ2-1

CDR3aa: CASSLVGGPQETQYF
v_gene: TRBV5-1
j_gene: TRBJ2-5

CDR3aa: CASSYIPRDNEQFF
v_gene: TRBV6-6
j_gene: TRBJ2-1

CDR3aa: CASSLFGNNEKLFF
v_gene: TRBV7-8
j_gene: TRBJ1-4

CDR3aa: CASSYKPRDHEQFF
v_gene: TRBV6-2/TRBV6-3
j_gene: TRBJ2-1

CDR3aa: CASSHEGNRNQPQHF
v_gene: TRBV19
j_gene: TRBJ1-5

CDR3aa: CASSQVGRGGGSSGANVLTF
v_gene: TRBV3-1
j_gene: TRBJ2-6

CDR3aa: CSAQRQGRFTEAFF
v_gene: TRBV20-1
j_gene: TRBJ1-1

CDR3aa: CASSLEYQEETQYF
v_gene: TRBV11-2
j_gene: TRBJ2-5

CDR3aa: CSARTENEKLFF
v_gene: TRBV20-1
j_gene: TRBJ1-4

CDR3aa: CASKETGFYGYTF
v_gene: TRBV19
j_gene: TRBJ1-2

CDR3aa: CSVEIPGEKLFF
v_gene: TRBV29-1
j_gene: TRBJ1-4

CDR3aa: CASTKEEGSEAFF
v_gene: TRBV27
j_gene: TRBJ1-1

CDR3aa: CASSRAAGTDTQYF
v_gene: TRBV5-4
j_gene: TRBJ2-3

CDR3aa: CASSFLDSGINEQFF
v_gene: TRBV7-6
j_gene: TRBJ2-1

CDR3aa: CASSYRAPRGNTIYF
v_gene: TRBV12-3/TRBV12-4
j_gene: TRBJ1-3

CDR3aa: CASSLGGGLTYNSPLHF
v_gene: TRBV7-9
j_gene: TRBJ1-6

CDR3aa: CASSHGKSTEAFF
v_gene: TRBV3-1
j_gene: TRBJ1-1

CDR3aa: CASREQVGELFF
v_gene: TRBV2
j_gene: TRBJ2-2

CDR3aa: CASSSGSGTGELFF
v_gene: TRBV10-2
j_gene: TRBJ2-2

CDR3aa: CSARDMGYGYTF
v_gene: TRBV20-1
j_gene: TRBJ1-2

CDR3aa: CASSYSNRRTGDNEQFF
v_gene: TRBV6-5
j_gene: TRBJ2-1

CDR3aa: CASSLGTSNEQFF
v_gene: TRBV4-1
j_gene: TRBJ2-1

CDR3aa: CASSQVRTRGGELFF
v_gene: TRBV3-1
j_gene: TRBJ2-2

CDR3aa: CASSMVGYTSGNTIYF
v_gene: TRBV19
j_gene: TRBJ1-3

CDR3aa: CASTRGNADTQYF
v_gene: TRBV7-2
j_gene: TRBJ2-3

CDR3aa: CASSRRDRDGYTF
v_gene: TRBV7-8
j_gene: TRBJ1-2

CDR3aa: CASSLVTHAETQYF
v_gene: TRBV11-2
j_gene: TRBJ2-5

CDR3aa: CASTYYTGELFF
v_gene: TRBV7-2
j_gene: TRBJ2-2

CDR3aa: CASSPGQGANTGELFF
v_gene: TRBV4-1
j_gene: TRBJ2-2

CDR3aa: CASSLENTEAFF
v_gene: TRBV12-3/TRBV12-4
j_gene: TRBJ1-1

CDR3aa: CASSSTGRGYTF
v_gene: TRBV7-9
j_gene: TRBJ1-2

CDR3aa: CASSFSSDTEAFF
v_gene: TRBV7-9
j_gene: TRBJ1-1

CDR3aa: CASSYPGGNEKLFF
v_gene: TRBV6-6
j_gene: TRBJ1-4

CDR3aa: CASSPTGEVHYTF
v_gene: TRBV18
j_gene: TRBJ1-2

CDR3aa: CASSPGQDLGTYNSPLHF
v_gene: TRBV5-1
j_gene: TRBJ1-6